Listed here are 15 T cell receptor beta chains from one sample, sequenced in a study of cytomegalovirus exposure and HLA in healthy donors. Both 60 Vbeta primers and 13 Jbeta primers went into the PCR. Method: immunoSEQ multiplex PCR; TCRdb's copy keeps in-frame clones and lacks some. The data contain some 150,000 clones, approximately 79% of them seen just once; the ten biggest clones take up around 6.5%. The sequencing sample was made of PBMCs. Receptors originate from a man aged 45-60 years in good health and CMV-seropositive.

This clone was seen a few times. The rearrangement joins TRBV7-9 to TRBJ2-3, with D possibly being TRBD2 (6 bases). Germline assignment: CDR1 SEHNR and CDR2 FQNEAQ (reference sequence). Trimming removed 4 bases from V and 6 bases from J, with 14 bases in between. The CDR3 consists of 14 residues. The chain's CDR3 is CASSSLGRWDTQYF. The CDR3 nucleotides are TGTGCCAGCAGCTCCCTGGGGAGGTGGGATACGCAGTATTTT. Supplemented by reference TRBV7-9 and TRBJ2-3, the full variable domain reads DTGVSQNPRHKITKRGQNVTFRCDPISEHNRLYWYRQTLGQGPEFLTYFQNEAQLEKSRLLSDRFSAERPKGSFSTLEIQRTEQGDSAMYLCASSSLGRWDTQYFGPGTRLTVL.

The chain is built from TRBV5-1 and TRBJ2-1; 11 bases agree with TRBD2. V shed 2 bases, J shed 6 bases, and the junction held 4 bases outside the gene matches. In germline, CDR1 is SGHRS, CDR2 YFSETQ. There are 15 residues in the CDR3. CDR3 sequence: CASSLLAGVGNEQFF. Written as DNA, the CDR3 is TGCGCCAGCAGCTTACTAGCGGGAGTCGGCAATGAGCAGTTCTTC.

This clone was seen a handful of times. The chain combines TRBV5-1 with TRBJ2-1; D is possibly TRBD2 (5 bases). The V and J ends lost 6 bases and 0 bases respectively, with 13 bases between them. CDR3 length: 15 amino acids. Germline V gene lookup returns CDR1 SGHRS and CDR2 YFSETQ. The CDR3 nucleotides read TGCGCCAGCAAGCTAGCCCTGAGCTCCTACAATGAGCAGTTCTTC. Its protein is CASKLALSSYNEQFF.

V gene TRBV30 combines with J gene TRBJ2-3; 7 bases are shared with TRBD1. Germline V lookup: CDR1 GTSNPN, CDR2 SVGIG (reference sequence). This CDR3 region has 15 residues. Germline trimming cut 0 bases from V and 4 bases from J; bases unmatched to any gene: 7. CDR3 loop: CAWSVPTGWADTQYF. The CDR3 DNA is TGTGCCTGGAGTGTCCCGACAGGGTGGGCAGATACGCAGTATTTT.

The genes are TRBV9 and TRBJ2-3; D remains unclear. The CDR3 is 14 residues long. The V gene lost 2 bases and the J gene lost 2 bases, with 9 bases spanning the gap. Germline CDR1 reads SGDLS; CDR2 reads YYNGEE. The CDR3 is CASSVQQNTDTQYF. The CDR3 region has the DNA TGTGCCAGCAGCGTCCAACAGAACACAGATACGCAGTATTTT.

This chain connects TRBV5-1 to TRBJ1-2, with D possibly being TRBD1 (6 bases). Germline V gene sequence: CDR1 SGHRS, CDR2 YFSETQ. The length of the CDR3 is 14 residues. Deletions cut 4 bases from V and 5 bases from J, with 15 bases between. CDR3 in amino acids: CASSPRGSGYGYTF. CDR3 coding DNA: TGCGCCAGCAGCCCGAGGGGGTCAGGGTATGGCTACACCTTC.

The chain's CDR3 is CASSQESLAGETYEQYF. CDR3 coding DNA: TGCGCCAGCAGCCAAGAAAGCCTAGCGGGAGAGACCTACGAGCAGTACTTC. V gene TRBV4-1 combines with J gene TRBJ2-7; TRBD2 matches at 10 bases. Germline CDR1 and CDR2: MGHRA and YSYEKL. Unmatched junction bases numbered 7, after V lost 0 bases and J lost 2 bases. The CDR3 is made up of 17 amino acids.

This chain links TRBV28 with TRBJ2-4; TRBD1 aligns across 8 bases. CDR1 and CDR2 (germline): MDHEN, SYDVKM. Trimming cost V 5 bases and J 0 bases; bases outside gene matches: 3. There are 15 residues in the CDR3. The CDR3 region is CASSDRGLAKNIQYF. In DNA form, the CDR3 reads TGTGCCAGCAGTGACAGGGGACTAGCCAAAAACATTCAGTACTTC.

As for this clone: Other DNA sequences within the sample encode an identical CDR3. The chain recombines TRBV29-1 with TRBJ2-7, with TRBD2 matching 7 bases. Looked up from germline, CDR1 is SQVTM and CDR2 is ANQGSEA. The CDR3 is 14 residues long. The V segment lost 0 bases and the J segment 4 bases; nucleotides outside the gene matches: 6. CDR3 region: CSVEEGRGGYEQYF. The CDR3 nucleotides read TGCAGCGTTGAAGAGGGGAGGGGCGGGTACGAGCAGTACTTC.

The CDR3 DNA is TGTGCCAGCAGCTTTGTGACGGGAGGGGGTGAGACCCAGTACTTC. This translates into CASSFVTGGGETQYF. V and J are TRBV7-2 and TRBJ2-5; 8 bases line up with TRBD2. V shed 3 bases, J shed 5 bases, and the junction held 8 bases outside the gene matches. The CDR3 totals 15 residues. Germline CDR1 is SGHTA and CDR2 is FQGNSA.

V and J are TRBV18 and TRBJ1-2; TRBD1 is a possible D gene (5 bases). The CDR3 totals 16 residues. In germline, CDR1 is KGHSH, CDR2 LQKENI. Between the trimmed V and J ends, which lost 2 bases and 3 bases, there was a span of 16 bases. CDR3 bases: TGTGCCAGCTCACCAAGTGCCCACAGCAGGGACTATGGCTACACCTTC. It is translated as CASSPSAHSRDYGYTF.

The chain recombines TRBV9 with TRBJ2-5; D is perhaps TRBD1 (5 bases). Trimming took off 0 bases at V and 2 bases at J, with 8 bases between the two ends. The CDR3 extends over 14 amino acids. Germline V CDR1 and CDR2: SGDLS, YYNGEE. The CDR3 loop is CASSVVAGQETQYF. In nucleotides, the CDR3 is TGTGCCAGCAGCGTAGTGGCAGGGCAAGAGACCCAGTACTTC.

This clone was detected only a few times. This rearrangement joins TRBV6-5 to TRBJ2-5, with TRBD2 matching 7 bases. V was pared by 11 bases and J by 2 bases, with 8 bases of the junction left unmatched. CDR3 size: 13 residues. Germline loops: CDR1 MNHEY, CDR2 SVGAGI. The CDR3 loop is CAGLREGQETQYF. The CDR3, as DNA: TGTGCCGGCCTCAGGGAGGGGCAAGAGACCCAGTACTTC.

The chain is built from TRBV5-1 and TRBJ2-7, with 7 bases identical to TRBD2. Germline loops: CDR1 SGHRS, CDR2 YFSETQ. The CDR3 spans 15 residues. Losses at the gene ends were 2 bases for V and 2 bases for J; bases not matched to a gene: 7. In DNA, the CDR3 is TGCGCCAGCAGCTTAATCCAGCGGGGTCCCTACGAGCAGTACTTC. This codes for CASSLIQRGPYEQYF. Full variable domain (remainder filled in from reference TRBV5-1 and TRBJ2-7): KAGVTQTPRYLIKTRGQQVTLSCSPISGHRSVSWYQQTPGQGLQFLFEYFSETQRNKGNFPGRFSGRQFSNSRSEMNVSTLELGDSALYLCASSLIQRGPYEQYFGPGTRLTVT.

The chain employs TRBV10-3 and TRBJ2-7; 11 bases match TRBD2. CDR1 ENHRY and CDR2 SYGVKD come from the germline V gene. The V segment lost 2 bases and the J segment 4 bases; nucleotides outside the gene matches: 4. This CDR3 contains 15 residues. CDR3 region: CAISEPGTSGYEQYF. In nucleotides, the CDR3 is TGTGCCATCAGTGAGCCCGGGACTAGCGGATACGAGCAGTACTTC.